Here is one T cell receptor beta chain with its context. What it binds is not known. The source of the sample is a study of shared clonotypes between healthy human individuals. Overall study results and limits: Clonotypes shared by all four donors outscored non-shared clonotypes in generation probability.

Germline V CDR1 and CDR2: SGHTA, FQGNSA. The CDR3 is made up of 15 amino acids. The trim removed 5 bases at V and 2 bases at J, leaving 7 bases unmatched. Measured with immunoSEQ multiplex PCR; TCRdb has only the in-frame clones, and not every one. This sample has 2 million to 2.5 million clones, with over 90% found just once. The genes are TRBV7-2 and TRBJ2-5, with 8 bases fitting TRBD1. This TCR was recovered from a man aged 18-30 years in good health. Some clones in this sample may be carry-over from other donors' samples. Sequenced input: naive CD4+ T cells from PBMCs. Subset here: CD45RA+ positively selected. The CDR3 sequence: CASSVSTGGQETQYF. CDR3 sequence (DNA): TGTGCCAGCAGCGTATCCACAGGGGGACAAGAGACCCAGTACTTC.